This entry features one T cell receptor beta chain sequence. Its antigen is not known. This sample was taken from a study of shared clonotypes between healthy human individuals. Overall study results and limits: Shared clonotypes: about 5% naive CD4, around 3.5% naive CD8, under 2.5% memory CD4, under 0.5% memory CD8.

Positive CCR7 selection of CD45RO-negative cells yielded the naive CD8 cells, and terminally differentiated effector memory CD45RA+ cells were excluded. Those who donated, Caucasian adults without exception, all lived in Nashville, Tennessee. The germline gives CDR1 SGHVS, CDR2 FNYEAQ. Unmatched junction bases numbered 3, after V lost 6 bases and J lost 6 bases. There are 14 residues in the CDR3. The method was immunoSEQ multiplex PCR; TCRdb's version includes in-frame clones alone and lacks a portion of them. This table has roughly 2.1 million clones, 93% appearing once. The TCR comes from a man younger than 30 in good health. Some clones in this sample may be carry-over from other donors' samples. The rearrangement joins TRBV7-6 to TRBJ2-2; TRBD2 agrees at 11 bases. Sequences were obtained from naive CD8+ T cells from PBMCs. CDR3 sequence reads: CASSGLAGPGELFF. CDR3 sequence (DNA): TGTGCCAGCAGTGGACTAGCGGGCCCCGGGGAGCTGTTTTTT.